This T cell receptor beta chain was documented in a study of blood T cell repertoires in COVID-19. Study summary: Samples of COVID-19 (acute and convalescent) were obtained from the United States, Italy and Spain. T cells, B-cell-depleted T cells, or PBMCs supplied cDNA or gDNA.

The CDR3 spans 12 residues. CDR1 is MDHEN and CDR2 is SYDVKM in the germline V gene. Deletions cut 6 bases from V and 12 bases from J, with 15 bases between. Per the authors' pipeline: Using reference gene primer amplification, nucleated cell counts were estimated. Measured with immunoSEQ multiplex PCR; TCRdb has only the in-frame clones, and not every one. That table is the source of V, J and clone size, and D and trimming were worked out from the DNA. The data contain 70,000 to 90,000 clones, roughly 70% of them seen just once; the ten biggest clones take up just over 2.5%. The clonotype comes from a human donor with acute or convalescent COVID-19. The donor label of this sample is uncertain. This chain links TRBV28 with TRBJ2-1; maybe TRBD2 (5 bases). Sequencing input: peripheral blood. The CDR3 reads CASSLGPGRQFF. In DNA, the CDR3 is TGTGCCAGCAGCCTTGGCCCTGGGAGGCAGTTCTTC. Complete variable domain (other parts from reference TRBV28 and TRBJ2-1): DVKVTQSSRYLVKRTGEKVFLECVQDMDHENMFWYRQDPGLGLRLIYFSYDVKMKEKGDIPEGYSVSREKKERFSLILESASTNQTSMYLCASSLGPGRQFFGPGTRLTVL.